A single sample is the source of the 23 T cell receptor beta chains below, sequenced in a study of blood T cell repertoires in COVID-19. The repertoire was sequenced with immunoSEQ multiplex PCR; TCRdb's copy has only in-frame clones and lacks some. The data hold fewer than 200,000 clones, with roughly four fifths observed a single time. Sequences were obtained from peripheral blood. The origin of the receptors is a woman of 80 years or more with COVID-19, enrolled during active disease.

Here the CDR3 reads CASSHTGYGYTF. The CDR3 nucleotides read TGTGCCAGCAGTCATACAGGCTATGGCTACACCTTC. The chain joins TRBV27 to TRBJ1-2; tentative D call: TRBD1 (5 bases). Trimming took off 5 bases at V and 4 bases at J, with 8 bases between the two ends. The CDR3 is made up of 12 amino acids. Germline values: CDR1 MNHEY, CDR2 SMNVEV (reference sequence).

In this sample, this clone turned up a few times. V usage is TRBV5-4 and J usage is TRBJ1-3; 10 positions agree with TRBD1. The CDR3 sequence is 15 residues long. CDR1 is SGHNT and CDR2 is YYREEE in the germline V gene (reference sequence). V lost 4 bases, J lost 4 bases, and 5 bases stayed unmatched. Here the CDR3 DNA reads TGTGCCAGCAGCCTTCGGACAGGGGGAGGAAACACCATATATTTT. This gives the protein CASSLRTGGGNTIYF.

The chain links TRBV7-9 to TRBJ1-2, with D unresolved. The CDR3 runs 13 residues. Trimming removed 4 bases at V and 0 bases at J, with 6 bases between. Germline assignment: CDR1 SEHNR and CDR2 FQNEAQ (reference sequence). The CDR3 reads CASSSPANYGYTF. DNA for the CDR3: TGTGCCAGCAGCTCCCCAGCTAACTATGGCTACACCTTC.

A few counts support this clone. This sequence joins TRBV18 and TRBJ2-7; 9 nucleotides align to TRBD2. Germline assignment: CDR1 KGHSH and CDR2 LQKENI. The CDR3 has 14 amino acids. Losses at the gene ends were 4 bases for V and 2 bases for J; bases not matched to a gene: 3. CDR3 sequence reads: CASSLASGTYEQYF. CDR3 nucleotides: TGTGCCAGCTCACTCGCTAGCGGGACCTACGAGCAGTACTTC.

The genes are TRBV6-5 and TRBJ1-1; the D gene is possibly TRBD1 (6 bases). The CDR3 runs 14 residues. The germline CDR1 and CDR2 sequences are MNHEY and SVGAGI. V dropped 5 bases and J dropped 11 bases, with 21 bases sitting between them. The CDR3 here is CASSPQGTSWMAFF. The DNA for the CDR3 is TGTGCCAGCAGTCCCCAAGGGACATCCTGGATGGCTTTCTTT.

A note on this clone: Other nucleotide sequences from this sample produce the same CDR3. The rearrangement links TRBV7-2 to TRBJ2-7; 7 bases map to TRBD2. With 5 bases clipped from V and 3 bases from J, the junction kept 16 bases outside the gene matches. CDR3 size: 17 residues. Germline lookup yields CDR1 SGHTA and CDR2 FQGNSA. The DNA for the CDR3 is TGTGCCAGCAGCCCTCGACTAGCAGTTACGGTTATCTACGAGCAGTACTTC. Protein product: CASSPRLAVTVIYEQYF.

This clone appeared a few times. The CDR3 DNA reads as TGTGCCTGGAGTACCGGACAGGACGATTCACCCCTCCACTTT. Its translation is CAWSTGQDDSPLHF. The chain joins TRBV30 to TRBJ1-6, with 7 bases matching TRBD1. From germline, CDR1 is GTSNPN and CDR2 SVGIG (reference sequence). CDR3 length equals 14 residues. With 2 bases clipped from V and 8 bases from J, the junction kept 6 bases outside the gene matches.

V is TRBV5-1 and J is TRBJ1-3; 7 nucleotides match TRBD1. The CDR3 has 15 amino acids. Germline CDR1 SGHRS, CDR2 YFSETQ. V was clipped by 4 bases and J by 3 bases; unmatched bases: 7. CDR3 in DNA: TGCGCCAGCAGCCCACACCAGGGGGATGGAAACACCATATATTTT. Translating gives CASSPHQGDGNTIYF. Drawing the rest from reference TRBV5-1 and TRBJ1-3, the complete variable domain is KAGVTQTPRYLIKTRGQQVTLSCSPISGHRSVSWYQQTPGQGLQFLFEYFSETQRNKGNFPGRFSGRQFSNSRSEMNVSTLELGDSALYLCASSPHQGDGNTIYFGEGSWLTVV.

The chain is built from TRBV19 and TRBJ2-1, with 10 bases lining up with TRBD2. The trim removed 6 bases at V and 6 bases at J, leaving 8 bases unmatched. Germline loops: CDR1 LNHDA, CDR2 SQIVND (reference sequence). The CDR3 covers 15 residues. CDR3: CASRRGRLAGNEQFF. As DNA, the CDR3 is TGTGCCAGTAGGCGTGGTAGACTAGCGGGCAATGAGCAGTTCTTC.

V is TRBV5-5 and J is TRBJ2-5; 8 bases agree with TRBD1. This CDR3 contains 14 residues. The germline V gene has CDR1 SGHKS and CDR2 YYEKEE (reference sequence). J gave up 4 bases and V 4 bases, and 6 bases lay outside the gene matches. The CDR3 DNA reads as TGTGCCAGCAGCCCCCAGACAGGGGTAGAGACCCAGTACTTC. This gives the protein CASSPQTGVETQYF.

The V and J genes are TRBV9 and TRBJ1-2, with D hard to call. The CDR3 length is 13 residues. V was pared by 0 bases and J by 4 bases, with 7 bases between. Germline lookup yields CDR1 SGDLS and CDR2 YYNGEE. CDR3 sequence: CASSVGALYGYTF. The CDR3 coding sequence is TGTGCCAGCAGCGTAGGCGCCCTCTATGGCTACACCTTC.

This chain connects TRBV4-1 to TRBJ2-7; 8 nucleotides align to TRBD1. J gave up 1 base and V 4 bases, and 6 bases lay outside the gene matches. The CDR3 length is 15 residues. Per the germline V gene, CDR1 is MGHRA and CDR2 is YSYEKL. For the CDR3, the DNA is TGCGCCAGCAGCCTTATCGGGACAGGATCCTACGAGCAGTACTTC. Translating gives CASSLIGTGSYEQYF.

The gene calls are TRBV28 and TRBJ1-1, with 8 bases fitting TRBD1. V gave up 5 bases and J gave up 5 bases; unmatched junction bases: 10. Germline V gene lookup returns CDR1 MDHEN and CDR2 SYDVKM. The length of the CDR3 is 15 residues. In DNA, the CDR3 is TGTGCCAGCAGTACCGGACAGGGAATGATAACTGAAGCTTTCTTT. This codes for CASSTGQGMITEAFF.

The CDR3 is CASRPMVQETQYF. Written as DNA, the CDR3 is TGTGCCAGCAGGCCTATGGTCCAAGAGACCCAGTACTTC. V is TRBV28 and J is TRBJ2-5; D unclear. From germline, CDR1 is MDHEN and CDR2 SYDVKM. The V end lost 6 bases, the J end lost 1 base, and 9 bases lay between the germline ends. There are 13 residues in the CDR3.

The CDR3 reads CASSPLAGEDSETQYF. The CDR3 bases are TGTGCCAGCAGCCCCCTCGCAGGGGAAGATTCGGAGACCCAGTACTTC. The chain joins TRBV4-2 to TRBJ2-5, with a possible D match to TRBD1 (6 bases). Germline values: CDR1 LGHNA, CDR2 YNFKEQ. This CDR3 has 16 residues. V was cut by 4 bases and J by 5 bases, with 20 bases left in between.

V gene TRBV7-2 combines with J gene TRBJ1-1, with D tentatively TRBD1 (6 bases). The ends were cut back, 1 base at V and 0 bases at J, with 15 bases in the middle. The CDR3 loop spans 17 amino acids. Germline V gene data show CDR1 as SGHTA and CDR2 as FQGNSA. The CDR3 bases are TGTGCCAGCAGCTTAGGGGGTACAGGGCGAATGAACACTGAAGCTTTCTTT. It yields the protein CASSLGGTGRMNTEAFF.

The chain is built from TRBV5-4 and TRBJ2-3; 9 nucleotides line up with TRBD2. Germline-derived CDR1 and CDR2 are SGHNT and YYREEE (reference sequence). This CDR3 is 17 amino acids long. V lost 4 bases, J lost 0 bases, and 9 bases stayed unmatched. The CDR3 reads CASSRAISGGSTDTQYF. DNA for the CDR3: TGTGCCAGCAGCCGCGCGATTAGCGGGGGTAGCACAGATACGCAGTATTTT.

The CDR3 DNA is TGTGCCAGTAGTACGGACAGACGATATAGCAATCAGCCCCAGCATTTT. Protein product: CASSTDRRYSNQPQHF. The chain is built from TRBV19 and TRBJ1-5; D possibly corresponds to TRBD1 (6 bases). The CDR3 is 16 amino acids. Germline CDR1 LNHDA, CDR2 SQIVND (reference sequence). Trimming left V 4 bases short and J 0 bases short, with 13 bases between.

This chain uses TRBV3-1 (or the pseudogene TRBV3-2) with TRBJ1-3, with 9 bases matching TRBD1. CDR3 length: 15 residues. Germline assignment: CDR1 LGHDT and CDR2 YNNKEL (reference sequence). V lost 4 bases, J lost 2 bases, and 3 bases stayed unmatched. The CDR3 protein is CASSRDRVPGNTIYF. The CDR3 nucleotides are TGTGCCAGCAGCCGGGACAGGGTGCCTGGAAACACCATATATTTT.

The genes are TRBV4-3 and TRBJ2-7, with D possibly being TRBD1 (7 bases). Looked up from germline, CDR1 is LGHNA and CDR2 is YSLEER. CDR3 length: 15 residues. Trimming stripped 2 bases from V and 3 bases from J, with 14 bases between. Here the CDR3 DNA reads TGCGCCAGCAGCCAACGGGCGGGACAGATCTACGAGCAGTACTTC. The encoded protein is CASSQRAGQIYEQYF.

This clone was picked up a small number of times. Other DNA sequences in the sample encode the same CDR3. The genes are TRBV5-1 and TRBJ2-1, with D maybe TRBD1 (6 bases). CDR3 length: 14 amino acids. Trimming took 0 bases from V and 7 from J, leaving 11 bases between them. The germline V gene has CDR1 SGHRS and CDR2 YFSETQ. The CDR3 region has the DNA TGCGCCAGCAGCTTGGAACAGGGCGCGAATGAGCAGTTCTTC. It encodes CASSLEQGANEQFF.

The chain links TRBV6-1 to TRBJ1-6, with a possible D match to TRBD1 (6 bases). Between the trimmed V and J ends, which lost 3 bases and 10 bases, there was a span of 16 bases. The germline CDR1 and CDR2 sequences are MNHNS and SASEGT. The CDR3 is made up of 15 amino acids. Here the CDR3 DNA reads TGTGCCAGCAGTGAGGCCCGCAGGGACAACTCACCCCTCCACTTT. Protein sequence: CASSEARRDNSPLHF.

The V and J genes are TRBV7-6 and TRBJ2-2, with D possibly TRBD2 on 7 matching bases. The CDR3 length is 13 residues. With 5 bases removed from V and 6 bases from J, the gap between germline ends came to 10 bases. Per germline, CDR1 SGHVS and CDR2 FNYEAQ. The CDR3 reads CASSLGGAGELFF. The CDR3 region has the DNA TGTGCCAGCAGCCTAGGGGGGGCCGGGGAGCTGTTTTTT.